The subject of this entry is one T cell receptor beta chain. Libraries were prepared by immunoSEQ multiplex PCR; TCRdb keeps only in-frame clonotypes and omits some of them. Here the sample spans tens of thousands of clones, approximately 90% being singletons. This sample is drawn from a study of OX40 agonist ivuxolimab in advanced cancers. V was clipped by 2 bases and J by 8 bases, with 22 bases between them. The germline CDR1 and CDR2 sequences are LNHDA and SQIVND (reference sequence). This CDR3 spans 17 amino acids. The rearrangement links TRBV19 to TRBJ2-1, with D maybe TRBD1 (7 bases). The origin of this receptor is an adult with an advanced solid tumor such as melanoma, head and neck, liver or kidney cancer. This specimen consisted of CD4+ or CD8+ T cells sorted from blood, obtained in a trial of the OX40 agonist ivuxolimab. The CDR3: CASSIPWEAGGRDEQFF. The CDR3 nucleotides read TGTGCCAGTAGTATACCATGGGAGGCAGGGGGGCGAGATGAGCAGTTCTTC.